These 26 T cell receptor beta chains were all obtained from the same sample, sequenced in a study of T cells in severe cutaneous drug reactions (dated by TCRdb to 2018 to 2020). The run used an Illumina MiSeq. For both bulk and single-cell sequencing, libraries were prepared with the iRepertoire multiplex PCR system and TCR subtype-specific primers. TCRdb reprocessed the reads and provides one entry for every CDR3 protein sequence; no DNA is given. This sample's records show about 21,000 distinct CDR3 sequences. The top ten clonotypes cover 7.5% of the sample. Sequencing was performed on donors who were patients with carbamazepine-induced Stevens-Johnson syndrome or toxic epidermal necrolysis (CBZ-SJS/TEN). The sequenced material came from PBMCs. These receptors came from a human donor with toxic epidermal necrolysis, a severe cutaneous drug reaction.

The chain uses TRBV12-3 or TRBV12-4 and TRBJ1-6. CDR3 length: 13 residues. The CDR3 sequence is CASSSRVNSPLHF.

This sequence joins TRBV28 and TRBJ2-3; TCRdb outputs TRBD2, but without DNA this stays unchecked. This CDR3 has 15 amino acids. From germline, CDR1 is MDHEN and CDR2 SYDVKM. The CDR3 is CASRSLAGGPFAQYF.

The chain is built from TRBV15 and TRBJ2-1; without DNA, the TCRdb call of TRBD2 cannot be checked. Per germline, CDR1 LNHNV and CDR2 YYDKDF (reference sequence). The CDR3 loop spans 16 amino acids. CDR3 sequence: CATSRKREGLVNEQFF. Filled out from reference TRBV15 and TRBJ2-1, the complete variable domain reads DAMVIQNPRYQVTQFGKPVTLSCSQTLNHNVMYWYQQKSSQAPKLLFHYYDKDFNNEADTPDNFQSRRPNTSFCFLDIRSPGLGDTAMYLCATSRKREGLVNEQFFGPGTRLTVL.

The chain is built from TRBV7-9 and TRBJ1-5; the D call from TCRdb, TRBD1, cannot be confirmed without DNA. The CDR3 runs to 15 residues. Looked up from germline, CDR1 is SEHNR and CDR2 is FQNEAQ (reference sequence). CDR3 sequence: CASSSGRISNQPQHF.

This chain uses TRBV19 with TRBJ1-5; no DNA is available, so the TRBD1 call from TCRdb remains unchecked. The CDR3 runs to 11 residues. CDR1 LNHDA and CDR2 SQIVND come from the germline V gene (reference sequence). Here the CDR3 reads CASSIGRAQHF.

The rearrangement uses TRBV7-2 and TRBJ2-1. This CDR3 comprises 14 residues. From germline, CDR1 is SGHTA and CDR2 FQGNSA. The CDR3 region is CASSLVFGDNEQFF. Full variable domain (rest looked up from reference TRBV7-2 and TRBJ2-1): GAGVSQSPSNKVTEKGKDVELRCDPISGHTALYWYRQSLGQGLEFLIYFQGNSAPDKSGLPSDRFSAERTGGSVSTLTIQRTQQEDSAVYLCASSLVFGDNEQFFGPGTRLTVL.

The chain links TRBV10-3 to TRBJ2-5; absent DNA, TCRdb's TRBD1 call cannot be checked. Germline V gene lookup returns CDR1 ENHRY and CDR2 SYGVKD. The CDR3 spans 13 residues. CDR3 in amino acids: CAISDDGQGREYF.

This chain uses TRBV12-3 or TRBV12-4 with TRBJ2-5; TCRdb picks TRBD1, but there is no DNA to check that call. The CDR3 is 14 residues long. CDR3 loop: CASSPMDIQETQYF.

CDR3 residues: CASGSQGALKTEAFF. The rearrangement joins TRBV5-1 to TRBJ1-1; the D call of TRBD1 rests on TCRdb alone, since no DNA is present to check it. This CDR3 comprises 15 residues. Germline assignment: CDR1 SGHRS and CDR2 YFSETQ.

V and J are TRBV5-5 and TRBJ2-7. Germline-derived CDR1 and CDR2 are SGHKS and YYEKEE (reference sequence). CDR3 length equals 13 residues. The CDR3 loop is CASSLNSNYEQYF.

By frequency, this clonotype is medium-sized. The genes are TRBV9 and TRBJ1-1; TCRdb's D call of TRBD1 is untestable without DNA. CDR1 SGDLS and CDR2 YYNGEE come from the germline V gene. The CDR3 loop spans 15 amino acids. Here the CDR3 reads CASSVGFRGRGEAFF.

Here the CDR3 reads CASSFRAYEQYF. The chain joins TRBV28 to TRBJ2-7. CDR1 is MDHEN, CDR2 SYDVKM, per germline. The CDR3 has 12 amino acids.

This chain joins TRBV4-1 and TRBJ2-7; TCRdb names TRBD1, which stays unverified in the absence of DNA. The germline V gene encodes CDR1 MGHRA and CDR2 YSYEKL. The CDR3 consists of 15 residues. The CDR3: CASSRSTGSTYEQYF.

V usage is TRBV14 and J usage is TRBJ2-1; TCRdb gives TRBD2 as the D gene, but with no DNA this cannot be confirmed. Germline V gene data show CDR1 as SGHDN and CDR2 as FVKESK. The CDR3 totals 17 residues. This CDR3 is CASSQDPPRGSYNEQFF.

The V gene is TRBV20-1, the J gene TRBJ2-7; TCRdb reports TRBD2, a call that lacks DNA to check it against. This CDR3 region has 14 residues. Germline-derived CDR1 and CDR2 are DFQATT and SNEGSKA (reference sequence). CDR3 residues: CSASSGTSGYEQYF.

This CDR3 is CASSLEAQETQYF. The chain links TRBV13 to TRBJ2-5. Germline assignment: CDR1 PRHDT and CDR2 FYEKMQ (reference sequence). The CDR3 totals 13 residues.

J is TRBJ1-1 and V is TRBV12-3 or TRBV12-4; no DNA is available, so the TRBD1 call from TCRdb remains unchecked. There are 15 residues in the CDR3. The CDR3 sequence is CASTLPGGMNTEAFF.

This chain uses TRBV29-1 with TRBJ2-5; TCRdb calls TRBD1, which cannot be checked without DNA. This CDR3 contains 14 residues. Germline CDR1 and CDR2: SQVTM and ANQGSEA. The chain's CDR3 is CSAATGTGQETQYF.

CDR3 amino acids: CASNYWTSGWNEQFF. V usage is TRBV19 and J usage is TRBJ2-1; the TCRdb D gene call, TRBD2, has no DNA to confirm it. The CDR3 is 15 residues long. Germline loops: CDR1 LNHDA, CDR2 SQIVND (reference sequence). Combining the CDR3 with reference TRBV19 and TRBJ2-1 gives the whole variable domain DGGITQSPKYLFRKEGQNVTLSCEQNLNHDAMYWYRQDPGQGLRLIYYSQIVNDFQKGDIAEGYSVSREKKESFPLTVTSAQKNPTAFYLCASNYWTSGWNEQFFGPGTRLTVL.

This clonotype is medium-sized (0.01 to 0.1%) by frequency. The rearrangement uses TRBV9 and TRBJ2-7; the TCRdb call, TRBD1, lacks DNA for checking. The V gene's germline CDR1 is SGDLS and CDR2 YYNGEE. The CDR3 length is 14 residues. The CDR3 is CASSVAGRGNEQYF. Supplemented by reference TRBV9 and TRBJ2-7, the full variable domain reads DSGVTQTPKHLITATGQRVTLRCSPRSGDLSVYWYQQSLDQGLQFLIQYYNGEERAKGNILERFSAQQFPDLHSELNLSSLELGDSALYFCASSVAGRGNEQYFGPGTRLTVT.

The chain has TRBV15 and TRBJ1-1; the D gene TCRdb calls, TRBD1, cannot be checked with no DNA. The germline CDR1 and CDR2 sequences are LNHNV and YYDKDF (reference sequence). This CDR3 region has 15 residues. The CDR3 sequence is CATSRVHRGDTEAFF.

The CDR3 spells CASNRDGSYNEQFF. The chain carries TRBV2 and TRBJ2-1; TCRdb selects TRBD1, and the lack of DNA leaves this call unchecked. The CDR3 is 14 residues long. Germline V lookup: CDR1 SNHLY, CDR2 FYNNEI.

The chain combines TRBV25-1 with TRBJ1-1. Germline CDR1 is MGHDK and CDR2 is SYGVNS. This CDR3 spans 14 amino acids. CDR3 region: CASSDNGVNTEAFF.

V is TRBV28 and J is TRBJ2-7; without DNA, the TCRdb call of TRBD1 cannot be checked. Per germline, CDR1 MDHEN and CDR2 SYDVKM. This CDR3 comprises 14 residues. CDR3 residues: CASSLEGTQYEQYF.

The genes are TRBV20-1 and TRBJ2-7; TCRdb designates TRBD1, a call that cannot be tested without DNA. The germline V gene has CDR1 DFQATT and CDR2 SNEGSKA (reference sequence). There are 14 residues in the CDR3. CDR3 loop: CSARDRVVPYEQYF.

The chain uses TRBV19 and TRBJ1-2; TCRdb indicates TRBD1, and absent DNA this call remains unverified. From germline, CDR1 is LNHDA and CDR2 SQIVND (reference sequence). CDR3 length: 14 amino acids. The CDR3 loop is CASSLYPTGDGYTF. Variable domain in full (rest from reference TRBV19 and TRBJ1-2): DGGITQSPKYLFRKEGQNVTLSCEQNLNHDAMYWYRQDPGQGLRLIYYSQIVNDFQKGDIAEGYSVSREKKESFPLTVTSAQKNPTAFYLCASSLYPTGDGYTFGSGTRLTVV.